Shown below are 6 T cell receptor beta chains from a single sample sequenced in a study of blood T cell repertoires in COVID-19. Some clones are missing from TCRdb's copy, which holds only in-frame ones; the method was immunoSEQ multiplex PCR. The sample holds approximately 220,000 clones, around 83% seen once. Source material: PBMCs or T cells enriched from blood (not recorded which). Receptor source: a woman between 40 and 50 years old with acute COVID-19.

V gene TRBV9 combines with J gene TRBJ1-1; 9 nucleotides match TRBD1. The CDR3 contains 15 residues. Germline lookup yields CDR1 SGDLS and CDR2 YYNGEE. J was trimmed by 1 base and V by 4 bases; bases with no gene match: 5. This CDR3 reads CASSPGTGQNTEAFF. The CDR3 DNA reads as TGTGCCAGCAGCCCTGGGACAGGGCAGAACACTGAAGCTTTCTTT.

This clone was detected only once. The J gene is TRBJ2-3, the V gene TRBV24-1; 7 bases line up with TRBD1. The CDR3 runs to 18 residues. Germline values: CDR1 KGHDR, CDR2 SFDVKD. V was pared by 3 bases and J by 0 bases, with 11 bases of the junction left unmatched. The DNA of the CDR3 is TGTGCCACCAGTGATGTTTCCCGGGACAGAGCTAGCACAGATACGCAGTATTTT. Translating it yields CATSDVSRDRASTDTQYF.

This sequence joins TRBV4-3 and TRBJ2-3; D unclear. The V gene's germline CDR1 is LGHNA and CDR2 YSLEER. The CDR3 covers 13 residues. V was shortened by 4 bases and J by 0 bases, with 5 bases between the two germline ends. CDR3 protein: CASSPHSTDTQYF. The CDR3 DNA follows: TGCGCCAGCAGCCCCCATAGCACAGATACGCAGTATTTT.

This chain uses TRBV5-1 with TRBJ1-4; D uncertain. Trimming stripped 4 bases from V and 2 bases from J, with 15 bases between. The CDR3 is 16 residues long. The germline V gene has CDR1 SGHRS and CDR2 YFSETQ. CDR3 in amino acids: CASSGVGLGTNEKLFF. The CDR3 DNA sequence: TGCGCCAGCAGCGGTGTTGGACTGGGGACTAATGAAAAACTGTTTTTT.

The chain links TRBV30 to TRBJ1-3; D uncertain. Germline V gene data show CDR1 as GTSNPN and CDR2 as SVGIG (reference sequence). The CDR3 contains 13 residues. V was pared by 5 bases and J by 0 bases, with 8 bases between. CDR3 protein: CAWQSHSGNTIYF. The DNA of the CDR3 is TGTGCCTGGCAGTCTCACTCTGGAAACACCATATATTTT.

This rearrangement joins TRBV14 to TRBJ2-7; TRBD1 agrees at 9 bases. The CDR3 length is 13 residues. Germline trimming cut 8 bases from V and 4 bases from J; bases unmatched to any gene: 6. Per the germline V gene, CDR1 is SGHDN and CDR2 is FVKESK. The DNA of the CDR3 is TGTGCCAGCTCCGGGACAGGGCGATACGAGCAGTACTTC. Translated, it gives CASSGTGRYEQYF.